Shown below are 9 T cell receptor beta chains from a single sample sequenced in a study of T cell responses to AZD1222 COVID-19 vaccine. Profiling relied on immunoSEQ multiplex PCR, and the TCRdb table lists in-frame clones only, not all of them. The profile covers about 83,000 clones, with around 87% appearing a single time and around 5.1% taken by the ten largest. Sequencing used peripheral blood, obtained on day 0 of MenACWY control vaccination. These receptors all come from an adult in good health.

The rearrangement joins TRBV10-3 to TRBJ2-7; D is unresolved. The CDR3 totals 11 residues. V lost 6 bases and J 2 bases, leaving 5 bases between the germline ends. In germline, CDR1 is ENHRY, CDR2 SYGVKD. The CDR3 reads CAISSTYEQYF. The CDR3 bases are TGTGCCATCAGCTCGACCTACGAGCAGTACTTC.

The chain links TRBV5-1 to TRBJ2-1; maybe TRBD2 (7 bases). The V gene's germline CDR1 is SGHRS and CDR2 YFSETQ. The CDR3 runs 16 residues. The V end was cut by 4 bases, the J end by 0 bases, with 14 bases between. CDR3 DNA sequence: TGCGCCAGCAGCGTGAGCGGGACAAGCTCCTACAATGAGCAGTTCTTC. It is translated as CASSVSGTSSYNEQFF.

CDR3 coding DNA: TGCGCCAGCAGCCACAAGTTATCGGGATTAGGGAACACTGAAGCTTTCTTT. Amino acid sequence: CASSHKLSGLGNTEAFF. This chain joins TRBV4-1 and TRBJ1-1, with D unclear. Germline lookup yields CDR1 MGHRA and CDR2 YSYEKL. The CDR3 totals 17 residues. V was cut by 3 bases and J by 1 base, with 18 bases left in between.

This chain connects TRBV7-9 to TRBJ1-5, with D possibly matching TRBD1 (6 bases). The CDR3 is 14 amino acids. V lost 3 bases and J 4 bases, leaving 10 bases between the germline ends. Germline CDR1 is SEHNR and CDR2 is FQNEAQ (reference sequence). In DNA form, the CDR3 reads TGTGCCAGCAGCTTGGGGGCTCCTAATCAGCCCCAGCATTTT. Its protein product is CASSLGAPNQPQHF.

The chain carries TRBV29-1 and TRBJ2-1; no clear D. The germline V and J ends were trimmed by 7 bases and 0 bases, with 13 bases remaining between them. CDR3 length: 14 residues. CDR1 and CDR2 (germline): SQVTM, ANQGSEA. CDR3 coding DNA: TGCAGCGCGGTATCAGGTTTCTCCTACAATGAGCAGTTCTTC. It is translated as CSAVSGFSYNEQFF.

The chain combines TRBV30 with TRBJ1-4; D not resolved. V lost 5 bases to trimming and J lost 7 bases, with 11 bases between them. Germline V CDR1 and CDR2: GTSNPN, SVGIG (reference sequence). This CDR3 has 12 amino acids. The CDR3 region is CAWGPEVEKLFF. CDR3 in DNA: TGTGCCTGGGGCCCTGAGGTTGAAAAACTGTTTTTT.

V usage is TRBV28 and J usage is TRBJ1-5; 9 bases align to TRBD1. V was clipped by 5 bases and J by 6 bases; unmatched bases: 8. CDR3 length: 15 residues. The germline V gene encodes CDR1 MDHEN and CDR2 SYDVKM. This chain's CDR3 is CASSPGTGKGQPQHF. As DNA, the CDR3 is TGTGCCAGCAGTCCCGGGACAGGGAAGGGTCAGCCCCAGCATTTT.

The V and J genes are TRBV7-2 and TRBJ2-7; weak D call: TRBD2 (5 bases). Trimming pared 1 base from V and 4 bases from J, leaving 14 bases between. CDR1 and CDR2 from the germline V gene are SGHTA and FQGNSA. This CDR3 comprises 15 residues. CDR3 bases: TGTGCCAGCAGCTTAGGGGCGGGCTACCAATACGAGCAGTACTTC. It translates to CASSLGAGYQYEQYF.

The V gene is TRBV7-2, the J gene TRBJ2-7; D is perhaps TRBD1 (5 bases). The CDR3 has 14 amino acids. Looked up from germline, CDR1 is SGHTA and CDR2 is FQGNSA. V was clipped by 3 bases and J by 3 bases, with 12 bases between them. The CDR3 DNA sequence: TGTGCCAGCAGCTTCTCTTTTGGACACTACGAGCAGTACTTC. It translates to CASSFSFGHYEQYF.